This T cell receptor (beta chain) derives from a study of blood T cell repertoires in COVID-19. Study-level information: Samples came from the United States, Italy and Spain, spanning acute and convalescent COVID-19. From T cells, B-cell-depleted T cells, or PBMCs came the material, which was cDNA or gDNA.

Methods used by the authors: The authors estimated nucleated cell counts from reference gene primer amplification. The assay was immunoSEQ multiplex PCR, and TCRdb's table has in-frame clones only and misses some. V, J and clone size are those of that table, while D and trimming were read from the DNA. Among some 68,000 clones listed, roughly 89% were seen once. The trim removed 0 bases at V and 0 bases at J, leaving 21 bases unmatched. Per the germline V gene, CDR1 is SNHLY and CDR2 is FYNNEI. The CDR3 contains 22 residues. The sequencing input was peripheral blood. The sequence was obtained from a man over 45 with active COVID-19. This chain links TRBV2 with TRBJ2-7, with TRBD1 identical over 9 bases. The CDR3 protein is CASSEALGSGTGKSIFSYEQYF. DNA for the CDR3: TGTGCCAGCAGTGAAGCTTTAGGATCCGGGACAGGGAAAAGTATATTCTCCTACGAGCAGTACTTC. Full variable domain (rest looked up from reference TRBV2 and TRBJ2-7): EPEVTQTPSHQVTQMGQEVILRCVPISNHLYFYWYRQILGQKVEFLVSFYNNEISEKSEIFDDQFSVERPDGSNFTLKIRSTKLEDSAMYFCASSEALGSGTGKSIFSYEQYFGPGTRLTVT.